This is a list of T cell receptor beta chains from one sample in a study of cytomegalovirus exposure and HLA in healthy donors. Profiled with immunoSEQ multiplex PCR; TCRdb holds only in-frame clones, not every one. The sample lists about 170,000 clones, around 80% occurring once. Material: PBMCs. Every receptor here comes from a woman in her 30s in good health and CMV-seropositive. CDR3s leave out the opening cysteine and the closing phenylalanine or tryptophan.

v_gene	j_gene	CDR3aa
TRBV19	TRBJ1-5	ASSIGYQPQH
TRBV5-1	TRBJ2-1	ASSWGGTGWFNEQF
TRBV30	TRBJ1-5	AWSVLLGHDQPQH
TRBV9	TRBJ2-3	ASSVGGSGTDTQY
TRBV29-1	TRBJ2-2	SGRLNTGELF
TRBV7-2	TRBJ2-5	ASSLGGGTGETQY
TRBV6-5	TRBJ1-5	ASAAAGGEHQPQH
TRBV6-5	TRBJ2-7	ASRRRSDRAYEQY
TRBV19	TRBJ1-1	ASSITQGNTEAF
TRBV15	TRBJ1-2	ATSTLQGNYT
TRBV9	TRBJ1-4	ASSVGGRGGEKLF
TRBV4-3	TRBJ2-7	ASSPRDRSYEQY
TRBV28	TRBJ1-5	ASSYEVNQPQH
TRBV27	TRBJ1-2	ASSLTGLAGGYT
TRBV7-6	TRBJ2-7	ASSLDEGLRAPYEQY
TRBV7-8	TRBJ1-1	ASSRPRGQLNTEAF
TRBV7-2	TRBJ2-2	ASSLQGEGGELF
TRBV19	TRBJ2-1	ASSRDRGSYNEQF
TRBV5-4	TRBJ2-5	ASSFQAGETQY
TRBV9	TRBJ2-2	ASSVLIAAGGSTGELF
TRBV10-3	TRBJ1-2	AISRGGKGGYT
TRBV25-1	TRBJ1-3	ASSEPTFPGQGNTIY
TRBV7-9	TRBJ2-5	ASSGQVGTGGSLETQY
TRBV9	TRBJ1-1	ASSVAGYGTEAF
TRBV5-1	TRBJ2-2	ASSLVLMRATGELF
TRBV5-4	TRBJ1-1	ASSLTGNEAF
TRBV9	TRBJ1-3	ASSVAGDRRNTIY
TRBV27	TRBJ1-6	ASSFTGGSPLH
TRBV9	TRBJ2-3	ASSVATGGDSAYTQY
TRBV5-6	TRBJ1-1	ASSLRRGTEAF
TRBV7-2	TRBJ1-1	ASSLTEKNTEAF
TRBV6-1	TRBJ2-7	ASSEGGRGLYEQY
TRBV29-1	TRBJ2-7	SVVRPPYEQY
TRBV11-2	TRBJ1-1	ASSSPWRGDRNTEAF
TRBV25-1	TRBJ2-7	ASSERHPAGEQY